The 2 T cell receptor beta chains reported below all come from one sample, sequenced in a study of T cell clonotyping in hematopoietic cell transplantation. Data came from immunoSEQ multiplex PCR; TCRdb stores just in-frame clones and leaves some out. Among roughly 9,800 clones listed, about 51% were seen once. Here the sequenced sample was peripheral blood mononuclear cells, taken 100 days after allogeneic stem cell transplant. Receptors were obtained from a female patient in her 50s who had an allogeneic stem cell transplant from an unrelated donor, so the T cells may come from the graft donor. Some clones in this sample may be carry-over from other donors' samples.

The chain is built from TRBV5-1 and TRBJ2-7, with 13 bases that match TRBD2. Germline V gene data show CDR1 as SGHRS and CDR2 as YFSETQ. This CDR3 comprises 17 residues. V lost 4 bases and J lost 1; bases outside the gene matches: 8. The CDR3 DNA reads as TGCGCCAGCAGCCCCGGACTAGCGGGGGCCATATCCTACGAGCAGTACTTC. This sequence encodes CASSPGLAGAISYEQYF.

The chain links TRBV6-6 to TRBJ2-2; D unresolved. Germline V gives CDR1 MNHNY, CDR2 SVGAGI (reference sequence). V was shortened by 3 bases and J by 1 base, with 6 bases between the two germline ends. The CDR3 extends over 14 amino acids. The CDR3 coding sequence is TGTGCCAGCAGTTATTCCCAGAACACCGGGGAGCTGTTTTTT. Protein sequence: CASSYSQNTGELFF.